One and the same sample provided the 3 T cell receptor beta chains below, sequenced in a study of cytomegalovirus exposure and HLA in healthy donors. PCR used 60 Vbeta primers and 13 Jbeta primers. Clones were sequenced by immunoSEQ multiplex PCR, and TCRdb holds only the in-frame ones, with some missing. The sample consists of 100,000 or so clones, around 85% of them appearing once. Material: PBMCs. These receptors originate from a man aged 25-40 years in good health and CMV-seronegative.

The gene calls are TRBV7-6 and TRBJ2-1, with 7 nucleotides matching TRBD1. CDR3 length equals 14 residues. Germline loops: CDR1 SGHVS, CDR2 FNYEAQ. After removal of 3 bases from V and 2 bases from J, the junction contained 1 base not matched to a gene. The CDR3, as DNA: TGTGCCAGCAGCTTTGGGACAGCCTACAATGAGCAGTTCTTC. This codes for CASSFGTAYNEQFF.

This chain uses TRBV6-5 with TRBJ2-7; the D gene is possibly TRBD1 (5 bases). Trimming removed 2 bases at V and 1 base at J, with 6 bases between. The CDR3 has 13 amino acids. Germline V CDR1 and CDR2: MNHEY, SVGAGI. CDR3 DNA sequence: TGTGCCAGCAGTTACGGGGCTTCCTACGAGCAGTACTTC. This translates into CASSYGASYEQYF.

The gene calls are TRBV7-2 and TRBJ2-2, with 7 nucleotides matching TRBD2. V lost 3 bases and J lost 3; bases outside the gene matches: 4. CDR3 size: 15 residues. Germline V gene sequence: CDR1 SGHTA, CDR2 FQGNSA. The CDR3 loop reads CASSLGGADTGELFF. The CDR3 DNA follows: TGTGCCAGCAGCTTGGGAGGGGCGGACACCGGGGAGCTGTTTTTT.